This T cell receptor (beta chain) was retrieved from a study of T cells in Graves' hyperthyroidism and ophthalmopathy. The CDR3 runs to 12 residues. Trimming took 7 bases from V and 5 from J, leaving 11 bases between them. CDR1 and CDR2 from the germline V gene are MNHEY and SVGEGT. Amplified TCR beta CDR3 regions derived from RNA transcripts. The HTBI primer set served for first-round RT-PCR of the TCR CDR3. TCRdb analysed the multiplex PCR reads with MiXCR anew, one entry per CDR3 protein. The repertoire holds some 580,000 distinct CDR3 sequences, with roughly 15% as singletons. Sequenced material: blood. The chain is built from TRBV6-2 or TRBV6-3 and TRBJ2-5; D is uncertain. This clonotype was obtained from a woman between 40 and 55 years old with Graves' ophthalmopathy. Here the CDR3 reads CASTLRGETQYF. CDR3 sequence (DNA): TGTGCCAGCACTCTGCGCGGTGAGACCCAGTACTTC.